These T cell receptor beta chains were read from a single sample in a study of identical twins. TCRdb itself ran the 5' RACE reads through MiXCR, one entry per CDR3 protein. The sample records about 700,000 distinct CDR3 sequences, 5.5% to 6.5% being singletons. Material: naive T cells sorted from blood. All receptors come from a man aged 18 to 30 in good health. Both conserved end residues are part of each CDR3. The order of the fields is clone size, V gene, J gene, D gene, CDR3 protein, CDR3 DNA. D genes are given only for firm matches. Rows may omit the clone size; those that give it use once, few, many or a size class.

>few|TRBV29-1|TRBJ2-5|NA
CSVEAGTQYF
TGCAGCGTTGAAGCTGGGACCCAGTACTTC
>many|TRBV12-3/TRBV12-4|TRBJ2-1|TRBD2
CASRIFSGSNEQFF
TGTGCCAGCAGGATATTTAGCGGGAGTAATGAGCAGTTCTTC
>many|TRBV20-1|TRBJ2-1|TRBD2
CSALNPLAGGMDEQFF
TGCAGTGCTCTAAACCCACTAGCGGGAGGAATGGATGAGCAGTTCTTC
>many|TRBV29-1|TRBJ2-1|NA
CSVELYNEQFF
TGCAGCGTTGAACTGTACAATGAGCAGTTCTTC
>few|TRBV11-2|TRBJ1-2|NA
CASSSQTEDPRMGYTF
TGTGCCAGCAGCTCCCAGACGGAGGACCCTCGTATGGGCTACACCTTC
>many|TRBV24-1|TRBJ2-1|NA
CATSPALLTYNEQFF
TGTGCCACCAGTCCAGCGCTCTTGACTTACAATGAGCAGTTCTTC
>many|TRBV4-3|TRBJ2-1|TRBD2
CASSQDRLAGGPRNNEQFF
TGCGCCAGCAGCCAAGATCGACTAGCGGGAGGGCCTAGGAACAATGAGCAGTTCTTC
>few|TRBV5-1|TRBJ1-1|TRBD1
CASSSQARQGNTEAFF
TGCGCCAGCAGCTCACAAGCAAGACAGGGAAACACTGAAGCTTTCTTT
>NA|TRBV12-3/TRBV12-4|TRBJ2-7|TRBD1
CASSLGTGYAYEQYF
TGTGCCAGCAGTTTGGGGACAGGGTACGCCTACGAGCAGTACTTC
>many|TRBV6-1|TRBJ1-3|TRBD1
CASSTGTGTSGNTIYF
TGTGCCAGCAGTACCGGGACAGGGACCTCTGGAAACACCATATATTTT
>few|TRBV5-1|TRBJ2-2|TRBD1
CASSLPTGLANTGELFF
TGCGCCAGCAGTTTACCGACAGGGCTCGCGAACACCGGGGAGCTGTTTTTT
>many|TRBV25-1|TRBJ2-7|TRBD2
CASSMIGGVKNEQYF
TGTGCCAGCAGTATGATCGGGGGGGTGAAAAACGAGCAGTACTTC
>NA|TRBV20-1|TRBJ2-4|TRBD1
CSARGGQGENIQYF
TGCAGTGCTAGAGGGGGACAGGGGGAAAACATTCAGTACTTC
>many|TRBV29-1|TRBJ2-1|TRBD2
CSVPTSGIYNEQFF
TGCAGCGTTCCGACTAGCGGGATCTACAATGAGCAGTTCTTC
>few|TRBV11-2|TRBJ2-3|TRBD2
CASSLVSLAGGADTQYF
TGTGCCAGCAGCTTAGTGAGCCTAGCGGGAGGCGCGGATACGCAGTATTTT
>NA|TRBV12-3/TRBV12-4|TRBJ2-7|NA
CASSLGLACEQYF
TGTGCCAGCAGTTTAGGGCTGGCGTGCGAGCAGTACTTC
>many|TRBV15|TRBJ2-5|NA
CATSRDAGIQYF
TGTGCCACCAGCAGAGATGCTGGCATCCAGTACTTC
>NA|TRBV20-1|TRBJ2-2|NA
CSARVPVTGELFF
TGCAGTGCTAGAGTCCCCGTTACCGGGGAGCTGTTTTTT
>many|TRBV5-1|TRBJ2-7|NA
CASNRGYEQYF
TGCGCCAGCAATCGAGGCTACGAGCAGTACTTC
>NA|TRBV12-3/TRBV12-4|TRBJ1-5|NA
CASRWGTAYSNQPQHF
TGTGCCAGCAGATGGGGGACGGCGTATAGCAATCAGCCCCAGCATTTT
>many|TRBV5-8|TRBJ1-1|NA
CASSLEGVVTEAFF
TGTGCCAGCAGCTTAGAAGGGGTGGTCACTGAAGCTTTCTTT
>few|TRBV5-1|TRBJ2-7|NA
CASSSGLTPLEQYF
TGCGCCAGCAGCTCGGGACTTACCCCCCTCGAGCAGTACTTC
>many|TRBV12-3/TRBV12-4|TRBJ2-5|TRBD1
CASSLPTGGHETQYF
TGTGCCAGCAGTTTACCGACAGGGGGTCATGAGACCCAGTACTTC
>many|TRBV6-5|TRBJ2-1|TRBD1
CASSYSGQTYNEQFF
TGTGCCAGCAGTTACTCGGGACAGACCTACAATGAGCAGTTCTTC
>many|TRBV29-1|TRBJ2-5|NA
CSVAQETQYF
TGCAGCGTCGCACAAGAGACCCAGTACTTC
>many|TRBV9|TRBJ2-3|TRBD2
CASSVAGEGDTQYF
TGTGCCAGCAGCGTAGCGGGGGAGGGAGATACGCAGTATTTT
>many|TRBV29-1|TRBJ2-4|TRBD1
CSAYQGAPVGKDIQYF
TGCAGCGCCTATCAGGGGGCCCCGGTGGGTAAGGACATTCAGTACTTC
>many|TRBV2|TRBJ2-3|NA
CARTDSEGVGDTQYF
TGTGCCAGGACCGACAGTGAAGGCGTGGGAGATACGCAGTATTTT
>NA|TRBV27|TRBJ2-1|NA
CASSLLTQGSKLHGQFF
TGTGCCAGCAGTTTGCTAACCCAGGGGTCCAAACTTCACGGGCAGTTCTTC
>NA|TRBV12-3/TRBV12-4|TRBJ2-3|NA
CASSIEMGGADTQYF
TGTGCCAGCTCTATTGAGATGGGAGGAGCAGATACGCAGTATTTT
>many|TRBV7-3|TRBJ2-7|TRBD2
CASSLKGLAGITYEQYF
TGTGCCAGCAGCTTAAAGGGACTAGCGGGAATTACCTACGAGCAGTACTTC
>many|TRBV12-3/TRBV12-4|TRBJ2-7|TRBD2
CASSLSGAGYEQYF
TGTGCCAGCAGCTTGAGCGGGGCCGGCTACGAGCAGTACTTC
>many|TRBV6-1|TRBJ2-1|TRBD1
CASRGQGYNEQFF
TGTGCCAGCCGAGGACAGGGATACAATGAGCAGTTCTTC
>many|TRBV6-5|TRBJ1-6|NA
CASREGGGLHF
TGTGCCAGCAGAGAAGGGGGGGGCCTCCACTTT
>few|TRBV7-3|TRBJ2-1|NA
CASSLTSGPPNEQFF
TGTGCCAGCAGCTTAACATCGGGACCCCCCAATGAGCAGTTCTTC
>many|TRBV7-2|TRBJ2-2|TRBD2
CASNGGRGGELFF
TGTGCCAGCAACGGCGGGAGGGGCGGGGAGCTGTTTTTT
>NA|TRBV10-3|TRBJ2-5|NA
CASSAGLDAGTQYF
TGTGCCTCCTCGGCCGGGCTAGACGCGGGGACCCAGTACTTC
>NA|TRBV7-2|TRBJ2-1|NA
CASSFWNNEQFF
TGTGCCAGCAGCTTTTGGAACAATGAGCAGTTCTTC
>many|TRBV11-1|TRBJ2-7|NA
CASSALAGQSYEQYF
TGTGCCAGCAGCGCACTGGCGGGACAGTCCTACGAGCAGTACTTC